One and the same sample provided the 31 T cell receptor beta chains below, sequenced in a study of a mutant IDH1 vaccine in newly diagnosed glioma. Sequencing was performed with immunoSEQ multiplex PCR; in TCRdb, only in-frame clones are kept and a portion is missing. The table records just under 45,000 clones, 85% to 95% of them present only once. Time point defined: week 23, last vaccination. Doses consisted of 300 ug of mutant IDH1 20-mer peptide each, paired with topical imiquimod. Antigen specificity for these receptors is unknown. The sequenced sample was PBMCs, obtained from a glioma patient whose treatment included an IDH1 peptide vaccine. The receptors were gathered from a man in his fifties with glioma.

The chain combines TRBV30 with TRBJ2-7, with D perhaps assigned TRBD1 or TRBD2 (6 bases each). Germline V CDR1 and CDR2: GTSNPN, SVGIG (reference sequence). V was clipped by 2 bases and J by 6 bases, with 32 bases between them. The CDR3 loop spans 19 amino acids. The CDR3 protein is CAWSSPPGAANPPFSEQYF. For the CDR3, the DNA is TGTGCCTGGAGTTCCCCTCCGGGGGCCGCAAATCCTCCTTTTAGCGAGCAGTACTTC.

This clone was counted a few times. The CDR3 nucleotides read TGTGCCAGCAGTTTATGGCAGGGGGCCCACTCTGGGGCCAACGTCCTGACTTTC. It yields the protein CASSLWQGAHSGANVLTF. The chain carries TRBV28 and TRBJ2-6, with 8 positions matching TRBD1. From germline, CDR1 is MDHEN and CDR2 SYDVKM. CDR3 length: 18 amino acids. With V trimmed by 0 bases and J by 0 bases, 4 bases remained unmatched.

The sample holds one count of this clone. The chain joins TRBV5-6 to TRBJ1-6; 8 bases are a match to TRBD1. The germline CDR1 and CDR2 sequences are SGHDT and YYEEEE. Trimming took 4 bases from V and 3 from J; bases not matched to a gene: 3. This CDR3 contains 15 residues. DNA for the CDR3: TGTGCCAGCAGCGGACAGGGTATCTATAATTCACCCCTCCACTTT. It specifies CASSGQGIYNSPLHF.

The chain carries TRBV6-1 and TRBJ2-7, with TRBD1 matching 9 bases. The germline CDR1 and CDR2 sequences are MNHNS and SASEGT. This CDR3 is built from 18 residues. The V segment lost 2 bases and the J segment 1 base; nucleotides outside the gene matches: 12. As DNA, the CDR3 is TGTGCCAGCAGTGAAAGGGCCGTCGGACAGGGGTCTTCCTACGAGCAGTACTTC. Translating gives CASSERAVGQGSSYEQYF.

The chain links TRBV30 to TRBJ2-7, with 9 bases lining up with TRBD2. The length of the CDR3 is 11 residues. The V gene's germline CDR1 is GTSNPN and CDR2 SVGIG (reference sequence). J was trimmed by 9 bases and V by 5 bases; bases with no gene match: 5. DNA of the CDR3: TGTGCCTGGGGGCAACTAGCGGGGCAGTACTTC. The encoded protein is CAWGQLAGQYF.

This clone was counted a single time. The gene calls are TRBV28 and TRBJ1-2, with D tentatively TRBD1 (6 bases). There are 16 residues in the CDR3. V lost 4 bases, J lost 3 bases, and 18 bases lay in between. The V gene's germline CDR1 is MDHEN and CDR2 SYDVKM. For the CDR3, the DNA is TGTGCCAGCAGTTCGCAGGGGCGCGGGAGTCACTATGGCTACACCTTC. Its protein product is CASSSQGRGSHYGYTF.

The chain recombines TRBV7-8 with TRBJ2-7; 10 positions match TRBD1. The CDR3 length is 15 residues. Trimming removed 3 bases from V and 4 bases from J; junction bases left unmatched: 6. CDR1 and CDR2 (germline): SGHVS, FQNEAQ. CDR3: CASSLGQGRKYEQYF. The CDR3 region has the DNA TGTGCCAGCAGCTTGGGACAGGGGCGTAAGTACGAGCAGTACTTC.

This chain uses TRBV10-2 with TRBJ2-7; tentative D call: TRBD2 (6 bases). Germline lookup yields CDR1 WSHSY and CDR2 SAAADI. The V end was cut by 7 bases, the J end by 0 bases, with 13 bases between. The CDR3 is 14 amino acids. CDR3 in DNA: TGCGCCAGCACATATCGACTAGACTCCTACGAGCAGTACTTC. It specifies CASTYRLDSYEQYF.

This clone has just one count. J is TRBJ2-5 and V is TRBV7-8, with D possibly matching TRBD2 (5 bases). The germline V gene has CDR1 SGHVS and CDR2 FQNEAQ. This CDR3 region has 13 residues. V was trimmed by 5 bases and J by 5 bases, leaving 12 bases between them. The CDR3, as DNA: TGTGCCAGCAGCGGAGAGCGGAGTGAGACCCAGTACTTC. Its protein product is CASSGERSETQYF.

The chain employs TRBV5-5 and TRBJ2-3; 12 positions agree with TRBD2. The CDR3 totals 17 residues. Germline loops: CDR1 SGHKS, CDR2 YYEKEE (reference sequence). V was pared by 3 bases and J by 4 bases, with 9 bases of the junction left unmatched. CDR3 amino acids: CASSSDWTSGIADTQYF. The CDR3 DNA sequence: TGTGCCAGCAGCTCAGACTGGACTAGCGGGATTGCAGATACGCAGTATTTT.

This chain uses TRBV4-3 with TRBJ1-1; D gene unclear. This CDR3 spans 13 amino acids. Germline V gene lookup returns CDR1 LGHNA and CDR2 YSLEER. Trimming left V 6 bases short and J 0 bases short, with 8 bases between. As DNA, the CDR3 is TGCGCCAGCAGACGGGATGTGAACACTGAAGCTTTCTTT. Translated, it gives CASRRDVNTEAFF.

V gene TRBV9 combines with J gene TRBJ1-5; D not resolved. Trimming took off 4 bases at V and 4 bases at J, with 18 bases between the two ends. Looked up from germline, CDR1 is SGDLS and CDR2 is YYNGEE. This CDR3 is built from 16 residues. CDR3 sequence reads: CASSSGPFGPNQPQHF. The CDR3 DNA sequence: TGTGCCAGCAGCTCCGGGCCTTTCGGACCTAATCAGCCCCAGCATTTT.

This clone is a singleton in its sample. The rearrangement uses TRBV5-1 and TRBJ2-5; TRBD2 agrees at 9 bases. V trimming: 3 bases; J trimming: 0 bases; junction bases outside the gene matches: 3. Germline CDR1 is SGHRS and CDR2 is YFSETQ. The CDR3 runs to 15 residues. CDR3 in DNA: TGCGCCAGCAGCTCGGGACTAGCCAACCAAGAGACCCAGTACTTC. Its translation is CASSSGLANQETQYF.

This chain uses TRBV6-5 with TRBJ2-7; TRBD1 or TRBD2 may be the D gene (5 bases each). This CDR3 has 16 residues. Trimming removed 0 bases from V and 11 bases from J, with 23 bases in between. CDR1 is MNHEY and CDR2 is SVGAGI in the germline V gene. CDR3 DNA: TGTGCCAGCAGTTACTCGATGCCATCCATTGGGTTGGGGGAGTACTTC. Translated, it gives CASSYSMPSIGLGEYF.

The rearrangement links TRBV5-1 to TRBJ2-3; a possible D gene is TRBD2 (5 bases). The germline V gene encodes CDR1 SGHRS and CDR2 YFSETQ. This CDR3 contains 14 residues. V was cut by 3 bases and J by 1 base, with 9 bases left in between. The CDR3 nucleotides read TGCGCCAGCAGCTCCGGGATGGGCACAGATACGCAGTATTTT. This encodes CASSSGMGTDTQYF.

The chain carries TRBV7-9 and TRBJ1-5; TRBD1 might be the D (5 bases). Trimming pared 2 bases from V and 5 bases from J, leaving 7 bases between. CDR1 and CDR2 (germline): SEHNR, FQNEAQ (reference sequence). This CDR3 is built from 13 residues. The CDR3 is CASSLQGDQPQHF. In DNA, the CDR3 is TGTGCCAGCAGCTTACAGGGAGATCAGCCCCAGCATTTT.

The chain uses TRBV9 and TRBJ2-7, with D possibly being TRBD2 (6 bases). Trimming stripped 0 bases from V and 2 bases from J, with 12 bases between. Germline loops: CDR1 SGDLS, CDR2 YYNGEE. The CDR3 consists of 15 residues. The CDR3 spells CASSVGDSGAYEQYF. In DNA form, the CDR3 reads TGTGCCAGCAGCGTAGGTGATAGCGGAGCCTACGAGCAGTACTTC.

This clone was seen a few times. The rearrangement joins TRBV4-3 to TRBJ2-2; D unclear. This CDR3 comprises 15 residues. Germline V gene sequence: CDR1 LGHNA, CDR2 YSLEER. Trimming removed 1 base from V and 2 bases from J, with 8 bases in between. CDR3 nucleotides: TGCGCCAGCAGCCAAGTATACCTCAACACCGGGGAGCTGTTTTTT. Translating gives CASSQVYLNTGELFF.

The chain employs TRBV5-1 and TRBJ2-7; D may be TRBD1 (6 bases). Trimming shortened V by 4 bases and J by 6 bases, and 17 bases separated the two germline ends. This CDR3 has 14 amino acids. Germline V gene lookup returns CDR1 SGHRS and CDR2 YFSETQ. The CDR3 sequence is CASSLSRTVFEQYF. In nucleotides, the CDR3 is TGCGCCAGCAGCCTGTCCCGGACAGTGTTCGAGCAGTACTTC.

In DNA, the CDR3 is TGTGCCAGCAGCTTGACTAGCGGGACAGATACGCAGTATTTT. Translated, it gives CASSLTSGTDTQYF. The rearrangement uses TRBV16 and TRBJ2-3; TRBD2 matches at 10 bases. This CDR3 comprises 14 residues. The trim removed 5 bases at V and 3 bases at J, leaving 2 bases unmatched. Germline assignment: CDR1 KGHSY and CDR2 FQNENV.

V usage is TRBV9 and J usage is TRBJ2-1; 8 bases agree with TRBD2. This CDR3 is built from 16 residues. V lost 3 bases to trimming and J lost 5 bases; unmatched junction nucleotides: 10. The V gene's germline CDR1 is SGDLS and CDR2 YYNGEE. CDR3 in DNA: TGTGCCAGCAGCGACCCCCGGGGGGGGCTCCACAATGAGCAGTTCTTC. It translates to CASSDPRGGLHNEQFF.

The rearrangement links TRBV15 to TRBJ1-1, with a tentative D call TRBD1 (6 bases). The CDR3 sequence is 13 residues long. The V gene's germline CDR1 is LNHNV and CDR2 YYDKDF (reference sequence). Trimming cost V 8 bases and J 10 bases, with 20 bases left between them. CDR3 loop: CATSQGRNGGAFF. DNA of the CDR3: TGTGCCACCTCTCAGGGGCGGAACGGAGGAGCTTTCTTT.

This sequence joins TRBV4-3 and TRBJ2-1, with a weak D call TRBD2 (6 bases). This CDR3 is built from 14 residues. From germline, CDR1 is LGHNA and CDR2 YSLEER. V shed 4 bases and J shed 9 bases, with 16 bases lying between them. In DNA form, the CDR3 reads TGCGCCAGCAGCCCTGGGCGGGGACTGCCTGAGCAGTTCTTC. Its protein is CASSPGRGLPEQFF.

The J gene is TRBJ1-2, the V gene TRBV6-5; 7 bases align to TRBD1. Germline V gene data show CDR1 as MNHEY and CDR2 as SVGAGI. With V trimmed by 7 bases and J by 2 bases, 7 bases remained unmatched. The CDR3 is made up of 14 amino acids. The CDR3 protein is CASTSQGRNYGYTF. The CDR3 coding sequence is TGTGCCAGCACCTCACAGGGGAGAAACTATGGCTACACCTTC.

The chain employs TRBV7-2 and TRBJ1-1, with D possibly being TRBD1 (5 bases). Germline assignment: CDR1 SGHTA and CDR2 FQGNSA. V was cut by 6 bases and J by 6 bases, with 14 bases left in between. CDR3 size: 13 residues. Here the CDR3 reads CASSREGWAEAFF. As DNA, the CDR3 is TGTGCCAGCAGTCGGGAGGGGTGGGCTGAAGCTTTCTTT.

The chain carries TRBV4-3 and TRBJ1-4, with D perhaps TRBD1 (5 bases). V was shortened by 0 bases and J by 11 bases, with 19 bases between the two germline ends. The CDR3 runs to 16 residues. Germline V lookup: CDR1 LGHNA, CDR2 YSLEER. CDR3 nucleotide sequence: TGCGCCAGCAGCCAAGATGGTATTCCGCAGGGTGGTAAACTGTTTTTT. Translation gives CASSQDGIPQGGKLFF.

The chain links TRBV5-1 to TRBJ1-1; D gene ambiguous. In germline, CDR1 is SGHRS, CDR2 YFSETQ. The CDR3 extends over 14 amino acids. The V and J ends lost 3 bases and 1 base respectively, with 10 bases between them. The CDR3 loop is CASSYQVANTEAFF. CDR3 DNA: TGCGCCAGCAGCTATCAGGTAGCGAACACTGAAGCTTTCTTT.

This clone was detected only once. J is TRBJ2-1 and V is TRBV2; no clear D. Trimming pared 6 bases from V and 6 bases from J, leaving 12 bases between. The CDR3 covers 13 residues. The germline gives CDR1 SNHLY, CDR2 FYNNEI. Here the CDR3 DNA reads TGTGCCAGCAGCGGGCTCTCCGGCAATGAGCAGTTCTTC. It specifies CASSGLSGNEQFF.

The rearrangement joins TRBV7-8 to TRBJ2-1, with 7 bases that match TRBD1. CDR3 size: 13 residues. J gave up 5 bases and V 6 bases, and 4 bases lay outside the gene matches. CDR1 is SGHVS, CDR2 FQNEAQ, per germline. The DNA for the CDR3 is TGTGCCAGCAGATCGGGACAGAACAATGAGCAGTTCTTC. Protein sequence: CASRSGQNNEQFF.

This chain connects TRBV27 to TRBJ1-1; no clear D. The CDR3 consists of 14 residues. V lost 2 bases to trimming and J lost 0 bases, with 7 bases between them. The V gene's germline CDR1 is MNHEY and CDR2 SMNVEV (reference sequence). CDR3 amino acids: CASSLQSMNTEAFF. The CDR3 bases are TGTGCCAGCAGTTTACAGAGTATGAACACTGAAGCTTTCTTT.

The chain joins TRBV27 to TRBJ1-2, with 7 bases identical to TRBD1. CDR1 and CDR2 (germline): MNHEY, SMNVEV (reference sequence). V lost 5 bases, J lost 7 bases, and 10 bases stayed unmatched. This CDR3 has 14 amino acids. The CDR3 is CASSGSTGASGYTF. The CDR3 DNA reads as TGTGCCAGCAGTGGGAGTACAGGGGCCTCTGGCTACACCTTC.